These 8 T cell receptor beta chains were sequenced from one sample in a study of blood T cell repertoires in COVID-19. Sequencing used immunoSEQ multiplex PCR; TCRdb keeps in-frame clones, though not all of them. The sample records roughly 250,000 clones, around 87% being singletons. Sequencing used PBMCs or T cells enriched from blood (not recorded which). All receptors derive from a woman aged 50 to 60 who had recovered from COVID-19.

This chain links TRBV9 with TRBJ1-1; no definite D call. Germline CDR1 reads SGDLS; CDR2 reads YYNGEE. The V gene lost 1 base and the J gene lost 1 base, with 8 bases spanning the gap. The CDR3 covers 14 residues. Written as DNA, the CDR3 is TGTGCCAGCAGCGTACAGTCCACGAACACTGAAGCTTTCTTT. The encoded protein is CASSVQSTNTEAFF.

The chain couples TRBV2 to TRBJ1-2; tentative D call: TRBD1 (5 bases). CDR1 is SNHLY, CDR2 FYNNEI, per germline. CDR3 length: 13 amino acids. V lost 2 bases and J 7 bases, leaving 11 bases between the germline ends. The CDR3 region is CASSEPGVSGYTF. The CDR3 nucleotides are TGTGCCAGCAGTGAACCGGGGGTTTCTGGCTACACCTTC.

V usage is TRBV12-5 and J usage is TRBJ2-7; 7 nucleotides agree with TRBD2. The CDR3 runs to 15 residues. Germline values: CDR1 LGHNT, CDR2 FRNRAP. Germline trimming cut 7 bases from V and 6 bases from J; bases unmatched to any gene: 15. The CDR3 spells CASVPGLPYMGEQYF. CDR3 in DNA: TGTGCTAGTGTCCCGGGACTACCATACATGGGCGAGCAGTACTTC.

This rearrangement joins TRBV6-1 to TRBJ1-3; possible D gene TRBD1, 6 bases. The CDR3 extends over 16 amino acids. The V gene lost 3 bases and the J gene lost 3 bases, with 15 bases spanning the gap. Per the germline V gene, CDR1 is MNHNS and CDR2 is SASEGT. The CDR3 DNA follows: TGTGCCAGCAGTGAGCCCCCCCAGGGGAATGGAAACACCATATATTTT. Translation gives CASSEPPQGNGNTIYF.

The chain recombines TRBV6-5 with TRBJ2-7; D may be TRBD1 (6 bases). V lost 3 bases and J lost 7, with 22 bases in between. Germline CDR1 reads MNHEY; CDR2 reads SVGAGI. This CDR3 comprises 16 residues. CDR3 amino acids: CASSYGWDTAWGEQYF. CDR3 DNA sequence: TGTGCCAGCAGTTATGGTTGGGACACCGCCTGGGGGGAGCAGTACTTC.

This clone was detected only once. This rearrangement joins TRBV10-2 to TRBJ2-7, with TRBD1 matching 8 bases. CDR3 length: 13 residues. Germline CDR1 WSHSY, CDR2 SAAADI. The CDR3 loop reads CACGDRISYEQYF. DNA for the CDR3: TGCGCATGTGGGGACAGGATCTCCTACGAGCAGTACTTC.

V usage is TRBV10-1 and J usage is TRBJ2-3; TRBD2 matches 11 bases. Per the germline V gene, CDR1 is WNHNN and CDR2 is SYGVQD (reference sequence). The V gene end was trimmed by 4 bases and the J gene end by 6 bases; junction bases not matched to a gene: 9. This CDR3 spans 16 amino acids. In DNA, the CDR3 is TGCGCCAGCAGTGGATTAGCGGGAGGGCCGATGGATACGCAGTATTTT. It yields the protein CASSGLAGGPMDTQYF.

This CDR3 reads CASSPRGGYTDTQYF. CDR3 in DNA: TGTGCCAGCAGCCCGCGGGGGGGGTACACAGATACGCAGTATTTT. V usage is TRBV11-2 and J usage is TRBJ2-3; 9 bases are a match to TRBD2. The CDR3 contains 15 residues. Germline V CDR1 and CDR2: SGHAT, FQNNGV. The junction had 5 bases not matched to a gene; V was cut back by 5 bases and J by 2 bases.